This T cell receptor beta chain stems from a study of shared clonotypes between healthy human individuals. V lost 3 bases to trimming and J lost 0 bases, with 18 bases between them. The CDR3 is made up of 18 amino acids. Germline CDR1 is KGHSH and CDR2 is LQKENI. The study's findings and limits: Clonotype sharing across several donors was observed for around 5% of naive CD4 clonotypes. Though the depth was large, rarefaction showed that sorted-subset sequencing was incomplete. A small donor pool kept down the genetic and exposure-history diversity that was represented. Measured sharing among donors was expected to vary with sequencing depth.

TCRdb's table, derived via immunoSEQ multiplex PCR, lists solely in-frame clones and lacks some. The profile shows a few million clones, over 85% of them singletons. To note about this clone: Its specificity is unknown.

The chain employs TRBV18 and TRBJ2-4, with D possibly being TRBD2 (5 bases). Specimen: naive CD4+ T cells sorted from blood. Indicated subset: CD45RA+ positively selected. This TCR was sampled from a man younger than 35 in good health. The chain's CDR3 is CASSPYRWGEGAKNIQYF. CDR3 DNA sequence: TGTGCCAGCTCACCGTACCGATGGGGAGAAGGAGCCAAAAACATTCAGTACTTC. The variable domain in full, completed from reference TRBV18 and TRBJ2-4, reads NAGVMQNPRHLVRRRGQEARLRCSPMKGHSHVYWYRQLPEEGLKFMVYLQKENIIDESGMPKERFSAEFPKEGPSILRIQQVVRGDSAAYFCASSPYRWGEGAKNIQYFGAGTRLSVL.